The clone carrying this TCR beta chain is identified as large (0.1 to 1%) from frequency. Antigen specificity is unknown. This entry comes from a study of CD8 T cells in cerebrospinal fluid in Alzheimer's disease. TCRdb re-called the 10x single-cell sequencing reads, yielding one record per CDR3 amino acid sequence without DNA. Here the sample table reports over a thousand distinct CDR3 sequences. The CDR3 is 14 residues long. Germline values: CDR1 SGHNT, CDR2 YENEEA. Findings of the study overall: Expanded clones of at least 3% were commoner in Alzheimer's patients than healthy subjects.

Sequencing was carried out using cerebrospinal fluid. This clonotype was obtained from a human donor with mild cognitive impairment. J is TRBJ2-1 and V is TRBV11-3; TCRdb names TRBD2, which stays unverified in the absence of DNA. CDR3 amino acids: CASARDSGSNEQFF.